The sequence of this T cell receptor (beta chain) was determined in a study of cytomegalovirus exposure and HLA in healthy donors. Study as a whole: Earlier, 200 million or so T cells were analyzed, and 117 million unique TCR beta sequences were found among them. Findings and caveats of the study: Later analysis identified around 15,000 TCR beta sequences associated with HLA alleles, using a false discovery rate threshold of 0.05. Highly shared sequence variants in one cluster were likely a sequencing artifact.

Notes on this clone: The antigen remains undetermined.

This PCR relied on a set of 60 Vbeta primers and 13 Jbeta primers. Source study methods: Later, roughly 80 million unique TCR beta chains were counted in an analysis, and around 11 million of them were shared. Clones were sequenced by immunoSEQ multiplex PCR, and TCRdb holds only the in-frame ones, with some missing. V, J and clone size reflect that table, while D and trimming were determined from the DNA. The table records about 180,000 clones, around 82% of them present only once. CDR3 length: 19 residues. Germline CDR1 and CDR2: LGHNA and YSLEER. V was pared by 3 bases and J by 0 bases, with 21 bases between.

This rearrangement joins TRBV4-3 to TRBJ1-5; weak D call: TRBD1 (5 bases). Sequenced: PBMCs. This TCR derives from a man aged 40-55 years in good health and CMV-seronegative. The CDR3 nucleotides read TGCGCCAGCAGCCAGAGTCTCCCTGGGGGGTATTATAGCAATCAGCCCCAGCATTTT. This sequence encodes CASSQSLPGGYYSNQPQHF.